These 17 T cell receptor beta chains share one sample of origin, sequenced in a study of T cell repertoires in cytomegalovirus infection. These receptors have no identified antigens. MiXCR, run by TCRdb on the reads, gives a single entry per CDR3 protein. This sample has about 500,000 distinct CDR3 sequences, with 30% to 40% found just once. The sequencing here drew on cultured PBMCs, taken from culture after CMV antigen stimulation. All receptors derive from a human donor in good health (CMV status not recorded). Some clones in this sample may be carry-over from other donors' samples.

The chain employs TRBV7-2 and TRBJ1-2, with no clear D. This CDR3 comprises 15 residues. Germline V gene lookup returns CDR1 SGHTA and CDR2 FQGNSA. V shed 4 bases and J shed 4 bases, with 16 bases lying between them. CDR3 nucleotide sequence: TGTGCCAGCAGCTCTAGGACCACGACCCCCTATGGCTACACCTTC. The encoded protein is CASSSRTTTPYGYTF. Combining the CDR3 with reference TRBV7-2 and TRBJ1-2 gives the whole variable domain GAGVSQSPSNKVTEKGKDVELRCDPISGHTALYWYRQSLGQGLEFLIYFQGNSAPDKSGLPSDRFSAERTGGSVSTLTIQRTQQEDSAVYLCASSSRTTTPYGYTFGSGTRLTVV.

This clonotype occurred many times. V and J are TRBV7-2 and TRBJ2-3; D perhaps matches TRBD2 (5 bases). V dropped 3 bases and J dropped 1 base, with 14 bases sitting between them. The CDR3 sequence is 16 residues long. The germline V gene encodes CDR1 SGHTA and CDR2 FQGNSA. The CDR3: CASSFLAAGGTDTQYF. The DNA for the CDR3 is TGTGCCAGCAGCTTCCTAGCTGCCGGGGGCACAGATACGCAGTATTTT.

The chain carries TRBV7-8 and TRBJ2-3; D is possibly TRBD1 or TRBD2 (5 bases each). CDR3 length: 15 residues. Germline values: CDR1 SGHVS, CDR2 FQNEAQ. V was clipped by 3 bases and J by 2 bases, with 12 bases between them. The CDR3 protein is CASSFRDLSTDTQYF. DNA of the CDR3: TGTGCCAGCAGCTTCCGGGACCTCTCCACAGATACGCAGTATTTT.

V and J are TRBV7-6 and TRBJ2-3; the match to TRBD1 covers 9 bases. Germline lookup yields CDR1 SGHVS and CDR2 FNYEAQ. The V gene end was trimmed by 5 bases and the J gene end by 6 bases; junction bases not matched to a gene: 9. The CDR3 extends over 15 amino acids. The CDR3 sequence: CASSARDRARDTQYF. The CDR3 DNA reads TGTGCCAGCAGCGCTCGGGACAGGGCACGCGATACGCAGTATTTT.

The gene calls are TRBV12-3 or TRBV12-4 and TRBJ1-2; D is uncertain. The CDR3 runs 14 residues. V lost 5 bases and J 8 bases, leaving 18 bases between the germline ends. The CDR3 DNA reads TGTGCCAGCAGTCAAACCTCCGGGGTAGGAGGCTACACCTTC. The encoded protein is CASSQTSGVGGYTF.

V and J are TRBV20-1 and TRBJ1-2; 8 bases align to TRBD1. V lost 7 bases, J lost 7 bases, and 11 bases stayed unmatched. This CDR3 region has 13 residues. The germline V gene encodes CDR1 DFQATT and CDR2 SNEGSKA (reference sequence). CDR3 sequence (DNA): TGCAGTGTCCACCCGACAGGGGTCCCTGGCTACACCTTC. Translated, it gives CSVHPTGVPGYTF.

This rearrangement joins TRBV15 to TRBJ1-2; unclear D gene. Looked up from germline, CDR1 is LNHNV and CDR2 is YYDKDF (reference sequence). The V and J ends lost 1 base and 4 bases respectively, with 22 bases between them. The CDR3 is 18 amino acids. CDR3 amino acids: CATSRGFREGRKSYGYTF. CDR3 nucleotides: TGTGCCACCAGCAGAGGGTTTAGGGAGGGCCGAAAATCCTATGGCTACACCTTC. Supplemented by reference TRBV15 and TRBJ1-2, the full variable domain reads DAMVIQNPRYQVTQFGKPVTLSCSQTLNHNVMYWYQQKSSQAPKLLFHYYDKDFNNEADTPDNFQSRRPNTSFCFLDIRSPGLGDTAMYLCATSRGFREGRKSYGYTFGSGTRLTVV.

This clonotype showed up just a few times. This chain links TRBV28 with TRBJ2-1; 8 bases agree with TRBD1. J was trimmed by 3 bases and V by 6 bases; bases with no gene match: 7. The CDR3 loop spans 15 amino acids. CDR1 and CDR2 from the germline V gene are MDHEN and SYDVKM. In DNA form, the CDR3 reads TGTGCCAGCAGACCGGACAGGGAGATCTACAATGAGCAGTTCTTC. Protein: CASRPDREIYNEQFF.

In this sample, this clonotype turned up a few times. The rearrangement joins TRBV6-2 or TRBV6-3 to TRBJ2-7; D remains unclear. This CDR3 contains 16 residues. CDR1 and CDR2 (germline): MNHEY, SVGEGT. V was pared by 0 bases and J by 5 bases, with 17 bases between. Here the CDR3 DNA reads TGTGCCAGCAGTTACTCGCGATTCCGCCAGCTACACGAGCAGTACTTC. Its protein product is CASSYSRFRQLHEQYF.

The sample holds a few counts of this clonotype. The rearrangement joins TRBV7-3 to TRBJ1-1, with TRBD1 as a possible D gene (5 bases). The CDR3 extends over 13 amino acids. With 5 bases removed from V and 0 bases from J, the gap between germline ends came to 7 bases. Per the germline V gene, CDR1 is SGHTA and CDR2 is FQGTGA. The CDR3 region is CASSPTVNTEAFF. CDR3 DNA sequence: TGTGCCAGCAGCCCGACAGTGAACACTGAAGCTTTCTTT.

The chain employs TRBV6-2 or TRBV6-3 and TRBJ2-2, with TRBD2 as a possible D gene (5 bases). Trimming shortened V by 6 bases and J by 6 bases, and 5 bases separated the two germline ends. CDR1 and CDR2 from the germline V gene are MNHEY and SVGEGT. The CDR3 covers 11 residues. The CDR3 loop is CASRGAGELFF. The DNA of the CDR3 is TGTGCCAGCAGGGGAGCCGGGGAGCTGTTTTTT.

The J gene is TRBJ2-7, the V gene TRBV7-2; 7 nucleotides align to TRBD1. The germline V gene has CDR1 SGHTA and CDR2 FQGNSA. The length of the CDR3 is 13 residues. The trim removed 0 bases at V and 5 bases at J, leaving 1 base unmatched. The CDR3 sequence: CASSLAQGNEQYF. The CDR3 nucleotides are TGTGCCAGCAGCTTAGCACAGGGGAACGAGCAGTACTTC.

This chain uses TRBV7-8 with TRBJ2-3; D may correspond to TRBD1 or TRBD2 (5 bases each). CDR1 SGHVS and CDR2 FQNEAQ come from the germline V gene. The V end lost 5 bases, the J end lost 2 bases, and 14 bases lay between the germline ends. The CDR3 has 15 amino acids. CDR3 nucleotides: TGTGCCAGCAGCGGGACGGATCTGGACACAGATACGCAGTATTTT. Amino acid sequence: CASSGTDLDTDTQYF.

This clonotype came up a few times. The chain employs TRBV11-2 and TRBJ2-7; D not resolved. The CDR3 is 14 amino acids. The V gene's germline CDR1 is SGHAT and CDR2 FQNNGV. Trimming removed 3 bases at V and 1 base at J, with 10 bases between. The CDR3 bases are TGTGCCAGCAGCTTTCTTGGCGGATCCTACGAGCAGTACGTC. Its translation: CASSFLGGSYEQYV.

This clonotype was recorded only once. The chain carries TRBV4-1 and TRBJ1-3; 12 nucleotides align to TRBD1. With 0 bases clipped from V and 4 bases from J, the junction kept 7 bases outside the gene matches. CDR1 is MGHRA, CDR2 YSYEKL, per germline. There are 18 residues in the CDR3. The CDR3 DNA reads TGCGCCAGCAGCCAAGAGACGGGACAGGGGGCAGGGGGAAACACCATATATTTT. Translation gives CASSQETGQGAGGNTIYF.

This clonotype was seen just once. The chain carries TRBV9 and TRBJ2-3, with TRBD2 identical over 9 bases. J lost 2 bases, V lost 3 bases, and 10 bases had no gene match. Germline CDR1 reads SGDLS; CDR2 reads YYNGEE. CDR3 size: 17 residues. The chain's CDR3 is CASSAQTTSGYTDTQYF. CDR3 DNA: TGTGCCAGCAGCGCGCAGACGACTAGCGGATACACAGATACGCAGTATTTT.

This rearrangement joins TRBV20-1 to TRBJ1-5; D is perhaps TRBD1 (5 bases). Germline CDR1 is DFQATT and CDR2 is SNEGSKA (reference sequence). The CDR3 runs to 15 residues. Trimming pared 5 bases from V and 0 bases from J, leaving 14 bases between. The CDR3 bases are TGCAGTGCTCAGGGAGGAGACTATAGCAATCAGCCCCAGCATTTT. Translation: CSAQGGDYSNQPQHF.